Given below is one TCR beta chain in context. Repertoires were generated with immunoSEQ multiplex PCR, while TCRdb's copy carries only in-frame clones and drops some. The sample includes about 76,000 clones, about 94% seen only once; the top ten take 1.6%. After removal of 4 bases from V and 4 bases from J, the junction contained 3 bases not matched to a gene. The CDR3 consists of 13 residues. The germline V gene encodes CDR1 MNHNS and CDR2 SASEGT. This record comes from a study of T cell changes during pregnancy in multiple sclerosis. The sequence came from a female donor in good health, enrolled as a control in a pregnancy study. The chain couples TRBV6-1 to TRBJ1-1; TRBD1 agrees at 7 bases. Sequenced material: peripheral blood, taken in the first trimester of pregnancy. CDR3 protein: CASSGYRGTEAFF. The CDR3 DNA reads TGTGCCAGCAGTGGGTACAGGGGCACTGAAGCTTTCTTT.